This TCR beta chain was documented in a study of shared clonotypes between healthy human individuals. A split of CD4+ cells into CD45RA+ naive and CD45RA-negative memory subsets was performed. Sequencing was performed with immunoSEQ multiplex PCR; in TCRdb, only in-frame clones are kept and a portion is missing. This table has about 2 million clones, 85% to 95% appearing once. This CDR3 is 14 amino acids long. The V and J ends lost 4 bases and 8 bases respectively, with 15 bases between them. The germline V gene has CDR1 ENHRY and CDR2 SYGVKD. V gene TRBV10-3 combines with J gene TRBJ2-1; D might be TRBD2 (6 bases). The clonotype was recovered from a man aged 18 to 35 in good health. Sequenced input: naive CD4+ T cells sorted from blood. Regarding subset: CD45RA+ positively selected. The CDR3 here is CAISGGVARDEQFF. DNA of the CDR3: TGTGCCATCAGTGGGGGGGTAGCTCGCGATGAGCAGTTCTTC.